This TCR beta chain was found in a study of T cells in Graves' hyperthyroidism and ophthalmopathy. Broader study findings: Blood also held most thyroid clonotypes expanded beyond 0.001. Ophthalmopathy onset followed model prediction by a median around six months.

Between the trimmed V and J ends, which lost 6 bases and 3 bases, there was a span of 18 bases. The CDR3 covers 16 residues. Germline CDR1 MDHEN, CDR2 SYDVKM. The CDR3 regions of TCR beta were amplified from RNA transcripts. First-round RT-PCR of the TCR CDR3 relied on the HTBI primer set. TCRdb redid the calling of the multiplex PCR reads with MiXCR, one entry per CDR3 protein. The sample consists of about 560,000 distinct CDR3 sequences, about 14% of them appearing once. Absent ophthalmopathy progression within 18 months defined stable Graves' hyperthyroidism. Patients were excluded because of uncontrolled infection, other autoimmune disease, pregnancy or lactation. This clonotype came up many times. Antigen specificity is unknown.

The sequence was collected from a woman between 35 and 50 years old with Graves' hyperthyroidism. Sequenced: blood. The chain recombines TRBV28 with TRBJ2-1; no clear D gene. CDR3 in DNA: TGTGCCAGCAGCCAATCCCCTCGAGAGGTCTACAATGAGCAGTTCTTC. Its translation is CASSQSPREVYNEQFF.